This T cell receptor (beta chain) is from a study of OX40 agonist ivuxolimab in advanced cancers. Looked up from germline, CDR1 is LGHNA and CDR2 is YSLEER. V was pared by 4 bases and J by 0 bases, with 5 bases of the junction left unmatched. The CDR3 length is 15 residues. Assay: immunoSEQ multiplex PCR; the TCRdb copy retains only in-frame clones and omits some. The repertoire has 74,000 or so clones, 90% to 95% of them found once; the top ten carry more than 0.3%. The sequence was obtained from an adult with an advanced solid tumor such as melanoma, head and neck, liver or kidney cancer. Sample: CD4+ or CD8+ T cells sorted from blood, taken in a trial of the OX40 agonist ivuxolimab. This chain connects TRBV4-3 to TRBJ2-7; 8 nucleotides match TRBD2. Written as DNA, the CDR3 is TGCGCCAGCAGCCCCCCTAGCGGGTTCTCCTACGAGCAGTACTTC. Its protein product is CASSPPSGFSYEQYF.